A single T cell receptor beta chain is shown here with its context. This sample was included in a study of blood T cell repertoires in COVID-19. Study context: T cells, B-cell-depleted T cells, or PBMCs provided the cDNA or gDNA that served as material.

Libraries were prepared by immunoSEQ multiplex PCR; TCRdb keeps only in-frame clonotypes and omits some of them. Counted here are some 49,000 clones, over 90% occurring once; the ten biggest clones make up around 1%. The TCR comes from a man in his sixties with COVID-19, enrolled during active disease. Sequences were obtained from peripheral blood.

The CDR3 loop is CASSQVHSNSYEQYF. CDR3 sequence (DNA): TGTGCCAGCAGCCAAGTACACAGCAACTCCTACGAGCAGTACTTC. The chain recombines TRBV3-1 (or the pseudogene TRBV3-2) with TRBJ2-7; D is undetermined. The CDR3 has 15 residues. With 1 base removed from V and 0 bases from J, the gap between germline ends came to 10 bases. Germline-derived CDR1 and CDR2 are LGHDT and YNNKEL (reference sequence).